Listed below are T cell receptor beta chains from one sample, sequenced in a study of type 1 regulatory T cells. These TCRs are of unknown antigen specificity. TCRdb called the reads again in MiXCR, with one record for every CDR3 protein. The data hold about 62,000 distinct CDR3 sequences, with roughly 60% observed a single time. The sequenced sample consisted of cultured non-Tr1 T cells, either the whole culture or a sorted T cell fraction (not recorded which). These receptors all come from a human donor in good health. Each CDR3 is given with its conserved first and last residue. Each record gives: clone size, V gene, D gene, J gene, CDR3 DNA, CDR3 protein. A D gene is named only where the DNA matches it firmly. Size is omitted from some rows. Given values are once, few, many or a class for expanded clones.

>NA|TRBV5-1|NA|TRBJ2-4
TGCGCCAGCAGCCTGGCGGCAGGGTGGGGTTCCAAAAACATTCAGTACTTC
CASSLAAGWGSKNIQYF
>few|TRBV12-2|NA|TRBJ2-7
TGTGCAAGTCGCTTAGTGTGCTTTCGACCCTACGAGCAGTACTTC
CASRLVCFRPYEQYF
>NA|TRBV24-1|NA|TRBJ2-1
TGTGCCACCAGTGACTCGGGACTCCTACGGTACAATGAGCAGTTCTTC
CATSDSGLLRYNEQFF
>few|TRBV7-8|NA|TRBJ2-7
TGTGCCAGCAGCGCGCAGGGGTGGCCCTACGAGCAGTACTTC
CASSAQGWPYEQYF
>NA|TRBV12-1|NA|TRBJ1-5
TGTGCCAGCAGCTTTTCAGAGAATCAGCCCCAGCATTTT
CASSFSENQPQHF
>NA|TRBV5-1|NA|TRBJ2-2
TGCGCCAGCAGCTTGGGAGTTGGAGTGAGGGCCGGGGAGCTGTTTTTT
CASSLGVGVRAGELFF
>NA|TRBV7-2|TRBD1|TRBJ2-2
TGTGCCAGCAGCATCCGGGACAGGAACACCGGGGAGCTGTTTTTT
CASSIRDRNTGELFF
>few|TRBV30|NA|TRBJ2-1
TGTGCCCAGGCGGGGTTGAATGAGCAGTTCTTC
CAQAGLNEQFF
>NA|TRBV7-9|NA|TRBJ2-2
TGTGCCAGCAGCACGACTAGTTACGGGGAGCTGTTTTTT
CASSTTSYGELFF
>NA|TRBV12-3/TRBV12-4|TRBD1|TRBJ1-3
TGTGCCAGCAGTCTGAGGACAGGGGCGGGAGGAAACACCATATATTTT
CASSLRTGAGGNTIYF
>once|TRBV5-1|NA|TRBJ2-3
TGCGCCAGCAGCTTGAGCCCCCGGGAGACAGATACGCAGTATTTT
CASSLSPRETDTQYF
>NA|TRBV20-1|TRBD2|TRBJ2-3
TGCAGTGCTAGAGAGCTAGCGGGAGGGCCCATCACAGATACGCAGTATTTT
CSARELAGGPITDTQYF
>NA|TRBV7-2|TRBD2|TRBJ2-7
TGTGCCAGCAGCTCCATGGTAAAGGGACAGGGGGCGACTAGCGGGAGGGCCTACGAGCAGTACTTC
CASSSMVKGQGATSGRAYEQYF
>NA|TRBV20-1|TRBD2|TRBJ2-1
TGCAGTGCCTCAAACCTCCTTAGCGGGACCTCTTACTACAATGAGCAGTTCTTC
CSASNLLSGTSYYNEQFF
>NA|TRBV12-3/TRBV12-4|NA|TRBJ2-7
TGTGCCAGCAGACTAGGAAGCTCCTACGAGCAGTACTTC
CASRLGSSYEQYF
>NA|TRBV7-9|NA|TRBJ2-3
TGTGCCAGCCTCCGAGTGGGCGCAGATACGCAGTATTTT
CASLRVGADTQYF
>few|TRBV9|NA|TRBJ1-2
TGTGCCAGCAGCCCAGGACTTAGAGATGGCTACACCTTC
CASSPGLRDGYTF
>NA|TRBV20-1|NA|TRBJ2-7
TGCAGTGCTAGAGATCCACGGGGGATCTCCTACGAGCAGTACTTC
CSARDPRGISYEQYF